This T cell receptor (beta chain) derives from a study of identical twins. This clonotype was observed a handful of times. Its antigen is not known. Study-wide results and caveats: With abundant cord blood beta clonotypes, insertions were fewer; memory repertoires showed no such pattern.

TCRdb re-analysed the 5' RACE reads in MiXCR, keeping a single row per CDR3 protein. The sample consists of some 570,000 distinct CDR3 sequences, approximately 20% of them appearing once. CDR1 is SGHRS, CDR2 YFSETQ, per germline. This CDR3 spans 13 amino acids. V was pared by 4 bases and J by 6 bases, with 10 bases between. These data also formed part of another study, on yellow fever vaccine responses in identical twins.

This chain joins TRBV5-1 and TRBJ2-2; no reliable D call. Sequencing input: CD4+ T cells sorted from blood. The receptor was isolated from a woman in her late teens or twenties in good health. The CDR3 DNA follows: TGCGCCAGCAGCAAAACGGACGCCGGGGAGCTGTTTTTT. This codes for CASSKTDAGELFF.